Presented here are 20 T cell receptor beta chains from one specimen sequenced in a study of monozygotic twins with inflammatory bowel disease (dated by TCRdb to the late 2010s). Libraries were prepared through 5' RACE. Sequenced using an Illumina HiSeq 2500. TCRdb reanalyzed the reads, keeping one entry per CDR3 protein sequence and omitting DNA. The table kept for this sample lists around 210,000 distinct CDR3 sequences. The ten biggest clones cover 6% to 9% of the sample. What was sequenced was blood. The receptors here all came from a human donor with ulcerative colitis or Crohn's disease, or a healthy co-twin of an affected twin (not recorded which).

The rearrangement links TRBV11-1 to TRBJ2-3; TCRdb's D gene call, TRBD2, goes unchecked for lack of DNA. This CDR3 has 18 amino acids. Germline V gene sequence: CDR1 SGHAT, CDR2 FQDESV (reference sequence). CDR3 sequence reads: CASSPPAGTSGFTDTQYF.

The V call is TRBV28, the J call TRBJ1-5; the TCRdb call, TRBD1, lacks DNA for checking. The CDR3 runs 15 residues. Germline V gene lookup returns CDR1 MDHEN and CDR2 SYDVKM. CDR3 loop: CASRPGGAGGQPQHF.

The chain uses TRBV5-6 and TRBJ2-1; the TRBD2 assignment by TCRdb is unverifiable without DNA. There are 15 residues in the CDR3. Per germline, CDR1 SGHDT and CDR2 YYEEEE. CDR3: CASSSPGLAGNEQFF. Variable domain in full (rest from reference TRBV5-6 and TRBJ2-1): DAGVTQSPTHLIKTRGQQVTLRCSPKSGHDTVSWYQQALGQGPQFIFQYYEEEERQRGNFPDRFSGHQFPNYSSELNVNALLLGDSALYLCASSSPGLAGNEQFFGPGTRLTVL.

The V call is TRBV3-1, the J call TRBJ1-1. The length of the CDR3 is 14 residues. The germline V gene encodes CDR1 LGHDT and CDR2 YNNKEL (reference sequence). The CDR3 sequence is CASSRVGRETEAFF.

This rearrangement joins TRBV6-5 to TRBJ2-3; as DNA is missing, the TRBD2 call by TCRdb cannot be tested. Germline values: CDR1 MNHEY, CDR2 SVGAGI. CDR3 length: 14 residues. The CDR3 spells CASSLGPNTDTQYF.

CDR3 region: CASSGRDNTGELLF. The rearrangement joins TRBV7-2 to TRBJ2-2; TCRdb picks TRBD2, but there is no DNA to check that call. Germline-derived CDR1 and CDR2 are SGHTA and FQGNSA. The CDR3 has 14 residues.

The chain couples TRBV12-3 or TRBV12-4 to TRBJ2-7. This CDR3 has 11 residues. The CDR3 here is CASSHADEQYF.

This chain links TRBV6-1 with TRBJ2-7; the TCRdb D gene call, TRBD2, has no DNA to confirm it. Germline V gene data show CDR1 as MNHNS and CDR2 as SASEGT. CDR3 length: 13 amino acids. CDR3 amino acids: CASGRGLVYEQYF.

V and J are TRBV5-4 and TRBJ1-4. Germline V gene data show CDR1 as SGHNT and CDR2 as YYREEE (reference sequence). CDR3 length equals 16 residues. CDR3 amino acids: CASSYTGRGGNEKLFF.

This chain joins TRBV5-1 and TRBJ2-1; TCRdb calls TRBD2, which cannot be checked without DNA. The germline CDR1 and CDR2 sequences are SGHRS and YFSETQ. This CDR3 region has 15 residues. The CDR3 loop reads CASSPPSGGGNEQFF.

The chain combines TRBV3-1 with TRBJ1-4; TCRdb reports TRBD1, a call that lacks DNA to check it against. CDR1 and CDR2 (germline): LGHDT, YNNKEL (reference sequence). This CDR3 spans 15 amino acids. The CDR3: CASSLAQGGPEKLFF.

The chain's CDR3 is CASRPGGSGDRSNYGYTF. The chain uses TRBV6-1 and TRBJ1-2; the TCRdb call, TRBD1, lacks DNA for checking. Germline V gene lookup returns CDR1 MNHNS and CDR2 SASEGT. The CDR3 consists of 18 residues.

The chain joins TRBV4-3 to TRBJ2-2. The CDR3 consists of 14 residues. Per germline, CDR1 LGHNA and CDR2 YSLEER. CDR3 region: CASSQGSATGELFF.

The CDR3 sequence is CASSLVVDYEQYF. The chain links TRBV7-2 to TRBJ2-7. Germline CDR1 is SGHTA and CDR2 is FQGNSA. The CDR3 has 13 residues. The whole variable domain, remainder taken from reference TRBV7-2 and TRBJ2-7, is GAGVSQSPSNKVTEKGKDVELRCDPISGHTALYWYRQSLGQGLEFLIYFQGNSAPDKSGLPSDRFSAERTGGSVSTLTIQRTQQEDSAVYLCASSLVVDYEQYFGPGTRLTVT.

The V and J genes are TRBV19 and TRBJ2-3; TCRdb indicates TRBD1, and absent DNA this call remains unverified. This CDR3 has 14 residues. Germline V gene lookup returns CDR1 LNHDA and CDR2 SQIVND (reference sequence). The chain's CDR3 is CASSMGHHTDTQYF.

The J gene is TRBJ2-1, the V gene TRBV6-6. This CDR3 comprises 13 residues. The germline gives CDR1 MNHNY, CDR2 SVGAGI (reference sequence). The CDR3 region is CASSYSAYNEQFF.

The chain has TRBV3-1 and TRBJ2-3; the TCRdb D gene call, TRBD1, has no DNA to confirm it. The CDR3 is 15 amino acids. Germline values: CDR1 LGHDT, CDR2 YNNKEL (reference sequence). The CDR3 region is CASSQQGLARDTQYF.

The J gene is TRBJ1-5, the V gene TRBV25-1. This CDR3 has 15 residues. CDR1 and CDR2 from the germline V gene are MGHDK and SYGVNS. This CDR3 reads CASSELGSGNQPQHF.

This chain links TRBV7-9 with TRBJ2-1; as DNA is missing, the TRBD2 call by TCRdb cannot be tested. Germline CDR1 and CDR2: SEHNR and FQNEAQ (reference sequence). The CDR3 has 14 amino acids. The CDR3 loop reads CATRGLAGVNEQFF.

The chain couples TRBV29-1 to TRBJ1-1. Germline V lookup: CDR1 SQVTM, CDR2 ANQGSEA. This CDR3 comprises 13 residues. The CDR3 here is CSAGASGETEAFF.